This TCR beta chain appears in the sequencing data of a study of OX40 agonist ivuxolimab in advanced cancers. Whole-study context: Mean age 60 years, range about 20 to 79; roughly 82% male.

Germline CDR1 is WNHNN and CDR2 is SYGVQD (reference sequence). This CDR3 is 13 amino acids long. Trimming removed 6 bases at V and 7 bases at J, with 13 bases between. Overall study results and limits: Clonal expansion from baseline to week 6 occurred in both CD4+ and CD8+ T cells.

Repertoires were generated with immunoSEQ multiplex PCR, while TCRdb's copy carries only in-frame clones and drops some. The sample includes around 68,000 clones, under 95% seen only once; the top ten take approximately 0.99%. This clone was seen once. Its target is not known. The sequence was collected from an adult with an advanced solid tumor such as melanoma, head and neck, liver or kidney cancer. The starting material was CD4+ or CD8+ T cells sorted from blood, obtained in a trial of the OX40 agonist ivuxolimab. The genes are TRBV10-1 and TRBJ2-1; D tentatively fits TRBD1 or TRBD2 (6 bases each). CDR3 in amino acids: CASSGGAGNEQFF. CDR3 in DNA: TGCGCCAGCAGCGGGGGCGCGGGGAATGAGCAGTTCTTC.